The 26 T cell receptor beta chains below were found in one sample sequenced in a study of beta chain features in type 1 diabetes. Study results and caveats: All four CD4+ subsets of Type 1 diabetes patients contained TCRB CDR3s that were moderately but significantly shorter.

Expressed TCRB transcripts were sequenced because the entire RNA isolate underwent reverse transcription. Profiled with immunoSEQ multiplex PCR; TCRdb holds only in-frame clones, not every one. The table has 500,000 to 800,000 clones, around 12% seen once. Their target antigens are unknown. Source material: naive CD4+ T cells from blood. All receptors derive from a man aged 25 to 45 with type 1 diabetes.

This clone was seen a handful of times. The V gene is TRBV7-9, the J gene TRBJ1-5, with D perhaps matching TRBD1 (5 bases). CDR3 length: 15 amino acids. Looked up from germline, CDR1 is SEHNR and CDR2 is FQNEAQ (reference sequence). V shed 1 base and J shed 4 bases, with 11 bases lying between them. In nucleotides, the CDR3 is TGTGCCAGCAGCTTAGGGGCAGGGAATAATCAGCCCCAGCATTTT. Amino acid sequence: CASSLGAGNNQPQHF.

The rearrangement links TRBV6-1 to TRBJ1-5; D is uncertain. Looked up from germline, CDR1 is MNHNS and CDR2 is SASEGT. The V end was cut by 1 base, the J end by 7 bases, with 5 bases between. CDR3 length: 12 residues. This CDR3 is CASSEVRQPQHF. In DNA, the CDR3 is TGTGCCAGCAGTGAAGTGAGGCAGCCCCAGCATTTT.

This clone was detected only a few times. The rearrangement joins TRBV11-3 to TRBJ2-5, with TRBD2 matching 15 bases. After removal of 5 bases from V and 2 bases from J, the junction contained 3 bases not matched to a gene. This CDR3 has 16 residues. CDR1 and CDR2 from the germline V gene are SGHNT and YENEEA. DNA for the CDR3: TGTGCCAGCAGCCCAGGGACTAGCGGGAGGCAAGAGACCCAGTACTTC. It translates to CASSPGTSGRQETQYF.

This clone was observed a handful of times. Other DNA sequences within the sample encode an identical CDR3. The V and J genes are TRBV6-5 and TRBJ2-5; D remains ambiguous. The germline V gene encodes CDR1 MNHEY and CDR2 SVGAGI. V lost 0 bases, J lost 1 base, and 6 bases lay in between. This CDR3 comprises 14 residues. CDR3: CASSYSTAQETQYF. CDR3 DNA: TGTGCCAGCAGTTACTCCACTGCCCAAGAGACCCAGTACTTC.

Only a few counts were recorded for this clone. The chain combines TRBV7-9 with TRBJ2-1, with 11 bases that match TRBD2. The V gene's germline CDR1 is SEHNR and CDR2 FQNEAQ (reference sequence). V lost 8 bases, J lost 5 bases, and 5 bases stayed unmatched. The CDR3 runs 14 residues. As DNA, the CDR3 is TGTGCCAGCGGCACTAGCGGGGGTGACAATGAGCAGTTCTTC. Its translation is CASGTSGGDNEQFF.

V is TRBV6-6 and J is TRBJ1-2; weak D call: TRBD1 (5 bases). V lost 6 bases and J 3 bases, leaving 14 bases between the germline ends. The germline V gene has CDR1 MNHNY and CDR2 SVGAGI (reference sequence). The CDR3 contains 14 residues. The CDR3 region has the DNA TGTGCCAGCAGGAAGGAGGCGGGACACTATGGCTACACCTTC. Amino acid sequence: CASRKEAGHYGYTF.

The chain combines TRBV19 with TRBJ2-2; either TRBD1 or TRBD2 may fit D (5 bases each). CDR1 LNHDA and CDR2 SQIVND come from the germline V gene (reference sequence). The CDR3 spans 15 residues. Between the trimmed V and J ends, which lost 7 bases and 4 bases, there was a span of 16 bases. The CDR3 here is CASTTRGGGTGELFF. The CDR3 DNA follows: TGTGCCAGTACCACCCGCGGTGGGGGCACCGGGGAGCTGTTTTTT.

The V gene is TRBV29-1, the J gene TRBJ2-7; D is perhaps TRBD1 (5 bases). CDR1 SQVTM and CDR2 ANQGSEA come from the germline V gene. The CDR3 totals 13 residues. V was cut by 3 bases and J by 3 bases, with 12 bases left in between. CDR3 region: CSVENIDSYEQYF. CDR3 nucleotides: TGCAGCGTTGAGAACATAGACAGCTACGAGCAGTACTTC.

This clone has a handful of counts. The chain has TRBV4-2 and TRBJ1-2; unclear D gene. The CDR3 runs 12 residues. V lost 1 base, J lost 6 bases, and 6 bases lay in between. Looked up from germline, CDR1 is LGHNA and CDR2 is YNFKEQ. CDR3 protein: CASSQVGNGYTF. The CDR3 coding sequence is TGTGCCAGCAGCCAAGTGGGGAATGGCTACACCTTC.

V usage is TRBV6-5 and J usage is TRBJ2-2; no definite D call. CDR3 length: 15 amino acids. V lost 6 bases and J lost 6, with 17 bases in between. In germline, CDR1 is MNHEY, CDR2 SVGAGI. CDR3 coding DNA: TGTGCCAGCAGGCTTCGATCCCCCCAGCCCGGGGAGCTGTTTTTT. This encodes CASRLRSPQPGELFF.

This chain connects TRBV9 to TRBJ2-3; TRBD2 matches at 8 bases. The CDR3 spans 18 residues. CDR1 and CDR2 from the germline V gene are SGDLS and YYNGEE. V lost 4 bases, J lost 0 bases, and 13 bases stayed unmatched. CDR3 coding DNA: TGTGCCAGCAGCCCTCGTTCATACGGGGGGGCGAGCACAGATACGCAGTATTTT. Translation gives CASSPRSYGGASTDTQYF. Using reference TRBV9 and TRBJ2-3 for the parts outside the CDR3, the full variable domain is DSGVTQTPKHLITATGQRVTLRCSPRSGDLSVYWYQQSLDQGLQFLIQYYNGEERAKGNILERFSAQQFPDLHSELNLSSLELGDSALYFCASSPRSYGGASTDTQYFGPGTRLTVL.

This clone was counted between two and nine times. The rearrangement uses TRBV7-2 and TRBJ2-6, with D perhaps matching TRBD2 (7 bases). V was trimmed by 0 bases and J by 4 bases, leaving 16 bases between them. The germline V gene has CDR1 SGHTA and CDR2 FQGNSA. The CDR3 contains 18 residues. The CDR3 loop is CASSLALGGAAGANVLTF. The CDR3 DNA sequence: TGTGCCAGCAGCTTAGCGCTGGGGGGGGCGGCCGGGGCCAACGTCCTGACTTTC.

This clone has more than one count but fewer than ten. CDR3 in DNA: TGTGCCAGCAGCCGCGGGGCCTCCTACGAGCAGTACTTC. Its translation: CASSRGASYEQYF. The gene calls are TRBV6-1 and TRBJ2-7; the D gene is possibly TRBD2 (6 bases). V lost 6 bases and J lost 0, with 9 bases in between. Germline loops: CDR1 MNHNS, CDR2 SASEGT. This CDR3 comprises 13 residues.

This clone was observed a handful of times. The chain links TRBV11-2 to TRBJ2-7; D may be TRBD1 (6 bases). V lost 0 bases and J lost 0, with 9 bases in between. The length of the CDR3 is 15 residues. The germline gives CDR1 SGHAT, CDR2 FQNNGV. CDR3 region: CASSLDATGSYEQYF. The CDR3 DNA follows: TGTGCCAGCAGCTTAGACGCGACAGGCTCCTACGAGCAGTACTTC.

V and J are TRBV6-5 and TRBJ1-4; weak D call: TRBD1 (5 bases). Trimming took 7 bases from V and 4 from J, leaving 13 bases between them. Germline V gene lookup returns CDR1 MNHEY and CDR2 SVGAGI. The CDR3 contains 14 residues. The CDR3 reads CASTGAHHNEKLFF. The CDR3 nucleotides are TGTGCCAGCACTGGGGCGCACCATAATGAAAAACTGTTTTTT.

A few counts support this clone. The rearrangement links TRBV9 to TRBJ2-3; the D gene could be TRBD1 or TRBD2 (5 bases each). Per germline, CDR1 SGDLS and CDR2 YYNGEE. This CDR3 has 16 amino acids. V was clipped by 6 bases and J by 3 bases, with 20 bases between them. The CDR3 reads CASTHTGASLTDTQYF. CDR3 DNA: TGTGCCAGCACCCACACCGGGGCTAGCCTAACAGATACGCAGTATTTT.

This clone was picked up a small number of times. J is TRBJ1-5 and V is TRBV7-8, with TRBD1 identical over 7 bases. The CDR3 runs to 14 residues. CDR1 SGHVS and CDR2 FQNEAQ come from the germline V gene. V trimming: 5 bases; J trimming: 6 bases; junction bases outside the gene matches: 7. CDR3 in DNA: TGTGCCAGCAGCCCTACAGGGGCTAGTCAGCCCCAGCATTTT. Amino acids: CASSPTGASQPQHF.

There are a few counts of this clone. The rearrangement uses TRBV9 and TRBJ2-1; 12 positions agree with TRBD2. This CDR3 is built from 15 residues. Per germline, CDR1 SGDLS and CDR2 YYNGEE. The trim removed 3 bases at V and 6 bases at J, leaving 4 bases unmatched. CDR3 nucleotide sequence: TGTGCCAGCAGCGCTAGGACTAGCGGGGTCAATGAGCAGTTCTTC. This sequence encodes CASSARTSGVNEQFF.

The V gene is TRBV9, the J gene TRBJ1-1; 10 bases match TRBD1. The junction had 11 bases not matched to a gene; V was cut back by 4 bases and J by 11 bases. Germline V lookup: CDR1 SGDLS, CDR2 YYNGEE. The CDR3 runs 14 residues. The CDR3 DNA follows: TGTGCCAGCAGCACCAGACAGGGGGCCGGGCCGGCTTTCTTT. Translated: CASSTRQGAGPAFF. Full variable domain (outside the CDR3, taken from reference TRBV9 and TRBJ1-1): DSGVTQTPKHLITATGQRVTLRCSPRSGDLSVYWYQQSLDQGLQFLIQYYNGEERAKGNILERFSAQQFPDLHSELNLSSLELGDSALYFCASSTRQGAGPAFFGQGTRLTVV.

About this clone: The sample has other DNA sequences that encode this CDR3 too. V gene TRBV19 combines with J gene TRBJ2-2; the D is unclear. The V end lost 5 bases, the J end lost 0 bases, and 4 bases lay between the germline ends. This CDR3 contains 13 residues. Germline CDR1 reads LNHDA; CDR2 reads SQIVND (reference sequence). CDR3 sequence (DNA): TGTGCCAGTAGTCCCTCGAACACCGGGGAGCTGTTTTTT. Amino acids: CASSPSNTGELFF.

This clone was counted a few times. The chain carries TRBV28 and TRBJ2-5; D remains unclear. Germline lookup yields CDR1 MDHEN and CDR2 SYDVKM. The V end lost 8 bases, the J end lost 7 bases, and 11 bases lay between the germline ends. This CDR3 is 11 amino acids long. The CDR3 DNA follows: TGTGCCAGCTATAACACCCGGACCCAGTACTTC. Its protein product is CASYNTRTQYF.

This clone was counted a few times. The CDR3 region has the DNA TGTGCCAGCAGCTTGGAGGGACAGCCCACAGATACGCAGTATTTT. Its protein product is CASSLEGQPTDTQYF. The J gene is TRBJ2-3, the V gene TRBV5-5, with TRBD1 matching 7 bases. The trim removed 0 bases at V and 2 bases at J, leaving 3 bases unmatched. This CDR3 contains 15 residues. Germline CDR1 reads SGHKS; CDR2 reads YYEKEE (reference sequence).

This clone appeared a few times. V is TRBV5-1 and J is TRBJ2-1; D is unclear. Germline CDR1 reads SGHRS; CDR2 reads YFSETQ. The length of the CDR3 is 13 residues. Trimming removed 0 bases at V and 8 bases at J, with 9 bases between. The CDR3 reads CASSLGQADEQFF. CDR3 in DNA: TGCGCCAGCAGCTTGGGTCAGGCGGATGAGCAGTTCTTC.

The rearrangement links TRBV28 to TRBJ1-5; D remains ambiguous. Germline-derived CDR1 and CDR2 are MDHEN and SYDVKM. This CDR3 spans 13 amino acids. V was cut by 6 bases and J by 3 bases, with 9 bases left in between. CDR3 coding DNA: TGTGCCAGCAGGCGGCAGAACAATCAGCCCCAGCATTTT. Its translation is CASRRQNNQPQHF. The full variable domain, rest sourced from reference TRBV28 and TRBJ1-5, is DVKVTQSSRYLVKRTGEKVFLECVQDMDHENMFWYRQDPGLGLRLIYFSYDVKMKEKGDIPEGYSVSREKKERFSLILESASTNQTSMYLCASRRQNNQPQHFGDGTRLSIL.

The CDR3 sequence: CASSEGASNQPQHF. CDR3 bases: TGTGCCAGCAGTGAGGGGGCTAGCAATCAGCCCCAGCATTTT. The V call is TRBV2, the J call TRBJ1-5, with D tentatively TRBD1 (6 bases). Germline loops: CDR1 SNHLY, CDR2 FYNNEI. The CDR3 has 14 amino acids. With 3 bases removed from V and 0 bases from J, the gap between germline ends came to 6 bases.

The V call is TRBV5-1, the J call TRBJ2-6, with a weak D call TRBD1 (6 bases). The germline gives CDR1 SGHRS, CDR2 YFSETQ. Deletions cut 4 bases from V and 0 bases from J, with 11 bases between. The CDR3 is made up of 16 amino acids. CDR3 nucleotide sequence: TGCGCCAGCAGCAGAACAGGGAGCTCTGGGGCCAACGTCCTGACTTTC. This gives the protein CASSRTGSSGANVLTF.